This T cell receptor (beta chain) derives from a study of OX40 agonist ivuxolimab in advanced cancers. Study as a whole: Ivuxolimab is an agonistic anti-OX40 (CD134) antibody, and patients were treated with it. Patients were dosed intravenously with ivuxolimab at 0.01 to 10 mg/kg every 2 weeks.

Profiling relied on immunoSEQ multiplex PCR, and the TCRdb table lists in-frame clones only, not all of them. The repertoire consists of 55,000 to 70,000 clones, with nearly 85% occurring once and the leading ten covering about a tenth. Systemic immunosuppression or autoimmune disease history was grounds to exclude patients. Blood was sampled at baseline, cycle 4 day 1, and cycle 7 day 1. J lost 3 bases, V lost 6 bases, and 9 bases had no gene match. Per the germline V gene, CDR1 is KGHSH and CDR2 is LQKENI. This CDR3 is built from 15 residues. The sample was CD4+ or CD8+ T cells sorted from blood, taken in a trial of the OX40 agonist ivuxolimab. The origin of this receptor is an adult with an advanced solid tumor such as melanoma, head and neck, liver or kidney cancer. The chain employs TRBV18 and TRBJ1-1, with 8 bases fitting TRBD1. In DNA form, the CDR3 reads TGTGCCAGCTCTGAGTCGACAGGGGAGTACACTGAAGCTTTCTTT. This translates into CASSESTGEYTEAFF.